This entry lists 21 T cell receptor beta chains sequenced from one sample in a study of blood T cell repertoires in COVID-19. Clones were sequenced by immunoSEQ multiplex PCR, and TCRdb holds only the in-frame ones, with some missing. The sample records some 180,000 clones, about 85% being singletons. Sequenced: peripheral blood. These receptor sequences come from a woman aged 60-75 years with acute or convalescent COVID-19.

The V call is TRBV7-3, the J call TRBJ2-1, with D maybe TRBD2 (6 bases). CDR1 is SGHTA and CDR2 is FQGTGA in the germline V gene. V gave up 0 bases and J gave up 5 bases, with 11 bases separating them. The CDR3 consists of 15 residues. The CDR3 spells CASSLTGGANNEQFF. The DNA of the CDR3 is TGTGCCAGCAGCTTAACGGGGGGAGCTAACAATGAGCAGTTCTTC.

This chain joins TRBV10-3 and TRBJ2-3; perhaps TRBD1 as D (6 bases). V lost 5 bases, J lost 0 bases, and 15 bases lay in between. Germline V gene sequence: CDR1 ENHRY, CDR2 SYGVKD. This CDR3 contains 16 residues. The CDR3, as DNA: TGTGCCATCAGTCTAGAGGGGACAACTAGCACAGATACGCAGTATTTT. Its translation: CAISLEGTTSTDTQYF.

The V call is TRBV7-2, the J call TRBJ2-2, with 7 bases lining up with TRBD2. Trimming cost V 2 bases and J 6 bases; bases outside gene matches: 6. The CDR3 spans 15 residues. Germline CDR1 reads SGHTA; CDR2 reads FQGNSA. The chain's CDR3 is CASSLPGGGSGELFF. In DNA, the CDR3 is TGTGCCAGCAGCTTACCGGGCGGGGGTTCCGGGGAGCTGTTTTTT.

The chain combines TRBV7-2 with TRBJ1-5; no firm D call. CDR3 length equals 15 residues. The V and J ends lost 5 bases and 4 bases respectively, with 15 bases between them. Germline CDR1 SGHTA, CDR2 FQGNSA. The CDR3 here is CASSPMPRSNQPQHF. In nucleotides, the CDR3 is TGTGCCAGCAGCCCTATGCCACGGTCGAATCAGCCCCAGCATTTT.

V usage is TRBV3-1 (or the pseudogene TRBV3-2) and J usage is TRBJ1-1; 7 bases are a match to TRBD1. V dropped 5 bases and J dropped 2; count of bases not matched to a gene: 14. Germline lookup yields CDR1 LGHDT and CDR2 YNNKEL (reference sequence). The CDR3 spans 17 residues. The CDR3 DNA is TGTGCCAGCAGCTTTGTTCCGGGACAGCAAAAAAACACTGAAGCTTTCTTT. It translates to CASSFVPGQQKNTEAFF.

The sample holds one count of this clone. The chain joins TRBV15 to TRBJ2-5; TRBD2 is a possible D gene (6 bases). V was cut by 5 bases and J by 2 bases, with 9 bases left in between. In germline, CDR1 is LNHNV, CDR2 YYDKDF (reference sequence). The CDR3 is 13 residues long. As DNA, the CDR3 is TGTGCCACCAGCCGGGGACTTCAAGAGACCCAGTACTTC. Residues: CATSRGLQETQYF.

This clone is a singleton in its sample. The chain joins TRBV5-4 to TRBJ1-1; D is possibly TRBD1 (6 bases). Trimming removed 4 bases from V and 4 bases from J, with 11 bases in between. Germline CDR1 SGHNT, CDR2 YYREEE (reference sequence). This CDR3 region has 13 residues. The CDR3 bases are TGTGCCAGCAGCAATCAGGGGACCACTGAAGCTTTCTTT. Amino acids: CASSNQGTTEAFF.

This sequence joins TRBV5-1 and TRBJ2-2; TRBD2 might be the D (6 bases). The germline CDR1 and CDR2 sequences are SGHRS and YFSETQ. There are 15 residues in the CDR3. Trimming cost V 2 bases and J 3 bases, with 11 bases left between them. CDR3 sequence reads: CASSFRDSDTGELFF. CDR3 DNA sequence: TGCGCCAGCAGCTTCCGGGACTCAGACACCGGGGAGCTGTTTTTT.

The chain combines TRBV11-1 with TRBJ2-1; 9 bases line up with TRBD1. Unmatched junction bases numbered 12, after V lost 5 bases and J lost 16 bases. Germline V gene sequence: CDR1 SGHAT, CDR2 FQDESV (reference sequence). The CDR3 loop spans 13 amino acids. In DNA, the CDR3 is TGTGCCAGCAGCCCCGGACGGGGACAGGGTGAATTCTTC. Amino acids: CASSPGRGQGEFF.

The gene calls are TRBV7-3 and TRBJ2-2; 12 positions agree with TRBD2. The CDR3 is 16 amino acids. CDR1 is SGHTA and CDR2 is FQGTGA in the germline V gene. V lost 2 bases to trimming and J lost 6 bases; unmatched junction nucleotides: 4. The CDR3 loop reads CASSLLAGGTSGELFF. In DNA, the CDR3 is TGTGCCAGCAGCTTACTAGCGGGAGGGACGTCCGGGGAGCTGTTTTTT.

The chain employs TRBV6-5 and TRBJ1-2, with 11 nucleotides matching TRBD1. CDR3 length equals 14 residues. CDR1 MNHEY and CDR2 SVGAGI come from the germline V gene. Trimming took 8 bases from V and 5 from J; bases not matched to a gene: 7. The CDR3 reads CASGRGQGVYGYTF. CDR3 DNA sequence: TGTGCCAGCGGTCGGGGACAGGGGGTTTATGGCTACACCTTC.

The chain employs TRBV10-2 and TRBJ2-1; D may be TRBD2 (6 bases). Trimming removed 3 bases at V and 8 bases at J, with 20 bases between. The CDR3 runs 16 residues. The germline V gene has CDR1 WSHSY and CDR2 SAAADI. The CDR3 DNA sequence: TGCGCCAGCAGTGATCGTGGCGGGACGGGTCTGGATGAGCAGTTCTTC. Translation: CASSDRGGTGLDEQFF.

This clone has just one count. The chain combines TRBV5-6 with TRBJ1-5, with D hard to call. V lost 0 bases to trimming and J lost 5 bases, with 6 bases between them. The CDR3 consists of 13 residues. Germline-derived CDR1 and CDR2 are SGHDT and YYEEEE. CDR3 bases: TGTGCCAGCAGCTTGGGCGGGGATCAGCCCCAGCATTTT. Its translation is CASSLGGDQPQHF.

The J gene is TRBJ2-1, the V gene TRBV13, with 9 bases matching TRBD1. The CDR3 consists of 14 residues. V trimming: 5 bases; J trimming: 5 bases; junction bases outside the gene matches: 4. CDR1 is PRHDT and CDR2 is FYEKMQ in the germline V gene (reference sequence). CDR3 nucleotide sequence: TGTGCCAGCAGCCTACAGGGGGCTGACAATGAGCAGTTCTTC. This sequence encodes CASSLQGADNEQFF.

V usage is TRBV19 and J usage is TRBJ1-2, with D possibly TRBD1 on 6 matching bases. This CDR3 is built from 14 residues. V was clipped by 5 bases and J by 4 bases, with 14 bases between them. The germline V gene encodes CDR1 LNHDA and CDR2 SQIVND (reference sequence). The CDR3 protein is CASSPQGPSYGYTF. CDR3 nucleotides: TGTGCCAGTAGTCCACAGGGACCAAGCTATGGCTACACCTTC.

This clone was detected only a few times. V gene TRBV9 combines with J gene TRBJ2-5; TRBD2 agrees at 8 bases. The CDR3 is made up of 17 amino acids. The germline gives CDR1 SGDLS, CDR2 YYNGEE. J gave up 3 bases and V 0 bases, and 10 bases lay outside the gene matches. The CDR3 DNA reads as TGTGCCAGCAGCGTAGGAGTCGCCGGGAGGGGTAAAGAGACCCAGTACTTC. As protein: CASSVGVAGRGKETQYF.

The gene calls are TRBV18 and TRBJ2-1, with D perhaps TRBD2 (6 bases). Germline V gene sequence: CDR1 KGHSH, CDR2 LQKENI. V was cut by 0 bases and J by 4 bases, with 13 bases left in between. The length of the CDR3 is 16 residues. The DNA of the CDR3 is TGTGCCAGCTCACCACCAGAGCGGGCCTCATACAATGAGCAGTTCTTC. This gives the protein CASSPPERASYNEQFF.

This clone was picked up a small number of times. The chain joins TRBV4-1 to TRBJ2-7; D is possibly TRBD2 (5 bases). Trimming cost V 4 bases and J 0 bases, with 13 bases left between them. The germline V gene has CDR1 MGHRA and CDR2 YSYEKL. This CDR3 region has 15 residues. CDR3 coding DNA: TGCGCCAGCAGCCTAGACTACCCGAGCTCCTACGAGCAGTACGTC. Its protein product is CASSLDYPSSYEQYV.

The chain employs TRBV2 and TRBJ1-2; D perhaps matches TRBD1 (5 bases). Between the trimmed V and J ends, which lost 7 bases and 6 bases, there was a span of 12 bases. The V gene's germline CDR1 is SNHLY and CDR2 FYNNEI. This CDR3 contains 12 residues. The CDR3 loop reads CASKQVTDGYTF. CDR3 DNA: TGTGCCAGCAAACAGGTTACGGATGGCTACACCTTC.

This clone has just a few counts. This chain joins TRBV11-2 and TRBJ2-1; TRBD2 matches 8 bases. The ends lost 4 bases at V and 5 bases at J; junction bases unmatched: 10. There are 16 residues in the CDR3. Per the germline V gene, CDR1 is SGHAT and CDR2 is FQNNGV. CDR3 sequence: CASSSPTSVRHNEQFF. The CDR3 coding sequence is TGTGCCAGCAGCTCACCGACTAGCGTCAGACACAATGAGCAGTTCTTC.

The rearrangement joins TRBV28 to TRBJ2-7; D is uncertain. Per the germline V gene, CDR1 is MDHEN and CDR2 is SYDVKM. With 1 base removed from V and 4 bases from J, the gap between germline ends came to 5 bases. The CDR3 contains 12 residues. The CDR3 nucleotides are TGTGCCAGCAGTTTATCCTTTTACGAGCAGTACTTC. Encoded protein: CASSLSFYEQYF. Together with reference TRBV28 and TRBJ2-7, the CDR3 gives the full variable domain: DVKVTQSSRYLVKRTGEKVFLECVQDMDHENMFWYRQDPGLGLRLIYFSYDVKMKEKGDIPEGYSVSREKKERFSLILESASTNQTSMYLCASSLSFYEQYFGPGTRLTVT.